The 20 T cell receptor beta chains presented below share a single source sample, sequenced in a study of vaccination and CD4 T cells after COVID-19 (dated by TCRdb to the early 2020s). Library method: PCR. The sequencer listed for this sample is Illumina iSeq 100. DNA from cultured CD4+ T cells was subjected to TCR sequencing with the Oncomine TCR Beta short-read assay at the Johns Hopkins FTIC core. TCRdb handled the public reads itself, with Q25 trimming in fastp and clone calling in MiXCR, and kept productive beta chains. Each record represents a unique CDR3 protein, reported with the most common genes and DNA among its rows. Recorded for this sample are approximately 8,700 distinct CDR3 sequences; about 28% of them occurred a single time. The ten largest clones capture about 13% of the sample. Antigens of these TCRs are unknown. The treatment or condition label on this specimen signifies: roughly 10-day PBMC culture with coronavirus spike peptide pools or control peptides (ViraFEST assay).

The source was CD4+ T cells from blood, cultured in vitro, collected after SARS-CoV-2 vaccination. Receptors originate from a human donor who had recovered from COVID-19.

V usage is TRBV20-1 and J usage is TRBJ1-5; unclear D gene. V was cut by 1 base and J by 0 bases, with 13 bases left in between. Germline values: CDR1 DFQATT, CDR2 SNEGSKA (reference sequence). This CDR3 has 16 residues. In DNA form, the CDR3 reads TGCAGTGCTAGAGGCAGATTACTATATAGCAATCAGCCCCAGCATTTT. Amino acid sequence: CSARGRLLYSNQPQHF.

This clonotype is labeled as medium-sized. The CDR3 sequence: CASSRWGTEAFF. CDR3 bases: TGTGCCAGCAGCCGCTGGGGCACTGAAGCTTTCTTT. The chain joins TRBV7-2 to TRBJ1-1; D gene unclear. The V gene lost 5 bases and the J gene lost 4 bases, with 8 bases spanning the gap. Germline loops: CDR1 SGHTA, CDR2 FQGNSA. The CDR3 has 12 amino acids.

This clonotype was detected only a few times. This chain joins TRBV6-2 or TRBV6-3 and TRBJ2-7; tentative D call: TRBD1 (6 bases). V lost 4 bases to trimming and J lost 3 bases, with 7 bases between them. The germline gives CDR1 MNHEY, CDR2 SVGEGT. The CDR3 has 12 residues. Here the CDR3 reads CASSLDSYEQYF. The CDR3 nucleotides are TGTGCCAGCAGTTTGGACAGCTACGAGCAGTACTTC.

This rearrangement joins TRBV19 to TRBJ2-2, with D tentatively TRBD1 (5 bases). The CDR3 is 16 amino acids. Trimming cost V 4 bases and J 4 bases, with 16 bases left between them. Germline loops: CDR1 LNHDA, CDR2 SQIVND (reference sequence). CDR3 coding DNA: TGTGCCAGTAGTAGGGCTATGGGGCCGACCACCGGGGAGCTGTTTTTT. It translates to CASSRAMGPTTGELFF. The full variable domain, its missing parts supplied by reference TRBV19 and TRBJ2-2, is DGGITQSPKYLFRKEGQNVTLSCEQNLNHDAMYWYRQDPGQGLRLIYYSQIVNDFQKGDIAEGYSVSREKKESFPLTVTSAQKNPTAFYLCASSRAMGPTTGELFFGEGSRLTVL.

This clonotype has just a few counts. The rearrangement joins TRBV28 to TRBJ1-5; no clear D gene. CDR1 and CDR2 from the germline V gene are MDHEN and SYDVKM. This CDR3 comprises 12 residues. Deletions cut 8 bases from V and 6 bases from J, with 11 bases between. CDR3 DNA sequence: TGTGCCAGCCTCTCTAGCGGTCAGCCCCAGCATTTT. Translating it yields CASLSSGQPQHF.

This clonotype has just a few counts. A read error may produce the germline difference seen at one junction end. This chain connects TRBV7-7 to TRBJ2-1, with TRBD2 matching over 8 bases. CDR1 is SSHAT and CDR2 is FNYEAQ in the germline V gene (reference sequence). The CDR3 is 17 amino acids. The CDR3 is CASSLAGLAVSYNEQFF. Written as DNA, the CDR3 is TGTGCTAGCAGCTTAGCGGGGTTAGCGGTCTCCTACAATGAGCAGTTCTTC.

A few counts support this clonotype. CDR3 in amino acids: CASSWGGTRRNNEQFF. CDR3 in DNA: TGTGCCAGCAGTTGGGGCGGGACTAGACGGAACAATGAGCAGTTCTTC. The chain carries TRBV5-4 and TRBJ2-1; 8 positions match TRBD2. This CDR3 has 16 amino acids. Looked up from germline, CDR1 is SGHNT and CDR2 is YYREEE (reference sequence). V was clipped by 5 bases and J by 5 bases; unmatched bases: 12. The full variable domain, completed using reference TRBV5-4 and TRBJ2-1, is ETGVTQSPTHLIKTRGQQVTLRCSSQSGHNTVSWYQQALGQGPQFIFQYYREEENGRGNFPPRFSGLQFPNYSSELNVNALELDDSALYLCASSWGGTRRNNEQFFGPGTRLTVL.

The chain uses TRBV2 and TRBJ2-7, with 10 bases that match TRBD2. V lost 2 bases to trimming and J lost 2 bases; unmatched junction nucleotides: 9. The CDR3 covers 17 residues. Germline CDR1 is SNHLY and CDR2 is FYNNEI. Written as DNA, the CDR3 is TGTGCCAGCAGTGAATACGGTGGACTAGCGGCAACCTACGAGCAGTACTTC. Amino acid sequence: CASSEYGGLAATYEQYF.

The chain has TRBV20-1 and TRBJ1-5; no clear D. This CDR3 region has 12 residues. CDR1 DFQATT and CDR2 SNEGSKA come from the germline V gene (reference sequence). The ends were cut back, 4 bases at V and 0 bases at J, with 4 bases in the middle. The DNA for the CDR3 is TGCAGTGCTAAGCTTAGCAATCAGCCCCAGCATTTT. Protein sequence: CSAKLSNQPQHF.

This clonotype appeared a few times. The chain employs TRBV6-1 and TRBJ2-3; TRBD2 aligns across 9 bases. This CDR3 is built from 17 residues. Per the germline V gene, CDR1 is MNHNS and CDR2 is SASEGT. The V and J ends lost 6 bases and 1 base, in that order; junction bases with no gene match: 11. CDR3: CASRLAGHPWGTDTQYF. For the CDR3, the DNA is TGTGCCAGCAGACTAGCGGGCCACCCTTGGGGCACAGATACGCAGTATTTT.

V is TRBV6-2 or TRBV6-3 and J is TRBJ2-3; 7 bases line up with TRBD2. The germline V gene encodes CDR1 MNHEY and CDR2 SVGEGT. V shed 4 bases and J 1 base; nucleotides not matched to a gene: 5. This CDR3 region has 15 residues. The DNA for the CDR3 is TGTGCCAGCAGTTCCTGGGGGGGGGGCACAGATACGCAGTATTTT. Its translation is CASSSWGGGTDTQYF.

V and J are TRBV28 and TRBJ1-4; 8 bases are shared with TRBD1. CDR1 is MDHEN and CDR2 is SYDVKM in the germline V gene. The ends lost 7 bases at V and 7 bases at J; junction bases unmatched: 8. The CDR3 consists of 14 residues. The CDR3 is CASIKGQGAEKLFF. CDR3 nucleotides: TGTGCCAGCATAAAAGGTCAGGGGGCTGAAAAACTGTTTTTT. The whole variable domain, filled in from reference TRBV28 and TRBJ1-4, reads DVKVTQSSRYLVKRTGEKVFLECVQDMDHENMFWYRQDPGLGLRLIYFSYDVKMKEKGDIPEGYSVSREKKERFSLILESASTNQTSMYLCASIKGQGAEKLFFGSGTQLSVL.

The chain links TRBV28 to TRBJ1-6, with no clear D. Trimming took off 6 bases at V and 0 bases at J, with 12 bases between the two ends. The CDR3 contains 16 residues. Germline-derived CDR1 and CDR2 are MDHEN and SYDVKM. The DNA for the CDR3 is TGTGCCAGCAGCTGGGGTCTGAGCTCCTATAATTCACCCCTCCACTTT. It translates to CASSWGLSSYNSPLHF.

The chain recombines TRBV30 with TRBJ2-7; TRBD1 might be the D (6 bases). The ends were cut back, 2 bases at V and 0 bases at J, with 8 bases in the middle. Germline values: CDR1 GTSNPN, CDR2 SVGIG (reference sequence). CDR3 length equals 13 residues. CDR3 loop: CAWSRDNSYEQYF. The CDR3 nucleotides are TGTGCCTGGAGTAGGGACAACTCCTACGAGCAGTACTTC.

CDR3 coding DNA: TGTGCCAGCTCACCCGGGACGGGGGGGAACACTGAAGCTTTCTTT. Protein: CASSPGTGGNTEAFF. V usage is TRBV18 and J usage is TRBJ1-1; perhaps TRBD1 as D (5 bases). The CDR3 loop spans 15 amino acids. V shed 3 bases and J shed 1 base, with 12 bases lying between them. CDR1 and CDR2 from the germline V gene are KGHSH and LQKENI. Filled out from reference TRBV18 and TRBJ1-1, the complete variable domain reads NAGVMQNPRHLVRRRGQEARLRCSPMKGHSHVYWYRQLPEEGLKFMVYLQKENIIDESGMPKERFSAEFPKEGPSILRIQQVVRGDSAAYFCASSPGTGGNTEAFFGQGTRLTVV.

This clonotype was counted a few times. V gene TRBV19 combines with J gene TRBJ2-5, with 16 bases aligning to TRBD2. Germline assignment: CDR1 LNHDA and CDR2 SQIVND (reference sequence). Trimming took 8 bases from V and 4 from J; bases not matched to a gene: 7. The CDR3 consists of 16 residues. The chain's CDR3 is CASGTSGRASSETQYF. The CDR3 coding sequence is TGTGCCAGTGGGACTAGCGGGAGGGCCTCTTCAGAGACCCAGTACTTC. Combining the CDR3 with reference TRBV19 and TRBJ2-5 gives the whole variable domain DGGITQSPKYLFRKEGQNVTLSCEQNLNHDAMYWYRQDPGQGLRLIYYSQIVNDFQKGDIAEGYSVSREKKESFPLTVTSAQKNPTAFYLCASGTSGRASSETQYFGPGTRLLVL.

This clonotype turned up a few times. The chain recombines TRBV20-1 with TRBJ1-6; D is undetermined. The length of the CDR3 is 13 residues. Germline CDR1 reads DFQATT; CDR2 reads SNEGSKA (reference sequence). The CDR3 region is CISRTSYNSPLHF. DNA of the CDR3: TGCATTTCGCGGACCTCCTATAATTCACCCCTCCACTTT.

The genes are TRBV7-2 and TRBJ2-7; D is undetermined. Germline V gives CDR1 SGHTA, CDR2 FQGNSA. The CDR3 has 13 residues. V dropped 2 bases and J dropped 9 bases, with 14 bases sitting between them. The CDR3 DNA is TGTGCCAGCAGCTTACAACAGACCGGCGGGCAGTACTTC. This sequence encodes CASSLQQTGGQYF. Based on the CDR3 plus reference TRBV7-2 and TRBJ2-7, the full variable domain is GAGVSQSPSNKVTEKGKDVELRCDPISGHTALYWYRQSLGQGLEFLIYFQGNSAPDKSGLPSDRFSAERTGGSVSTLTIQRTQQEDSAVYLCASSLQQTGGQYFGPGTRLTVT.

CDR3 sequence (DNA): TGTGCCAGCTCACCAGGGGCCCTAGCTCATGGCTACACCTTC. Translated, it gives CASSPGALAHGYTF. The rearrangement joins TRBV18 to TRBJ1-2; tentatively, D is TRBD1 (5 bases). The CDR3 has 14 residues. Germline CDR1 and CDR2: KGHSH and LQKENI. Trimming stripped 2 bases from V and 6 bases from J, with 13 bases between.

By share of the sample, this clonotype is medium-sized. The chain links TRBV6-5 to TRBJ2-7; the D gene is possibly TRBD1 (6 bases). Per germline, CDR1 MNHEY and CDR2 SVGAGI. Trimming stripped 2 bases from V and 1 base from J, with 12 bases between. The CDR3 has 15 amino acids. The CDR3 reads CASSYTQTGSYEQYF. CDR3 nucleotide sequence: TGTGCCAGCAGTTACACCCAGACAGGATCCTACGAGCAGTACTTC.